Presented here are 24 T cell receptor beta chains from one specimen sequenced in a study of blood T cell repertoires in COVID-19. Some clones are missing from TCRdb's copy, which holds only in-frame ones; the method was immunoSEQ multiplex PCR. This sample has approximately 210,000 clones, with roughly 94% found just once. The sequencing input was peripheral blood. These receptors came from a young man with COVID-19, enrolled during active disease.

The gene calls are TRBV4-1 and TRBJ2-3, with 15 bases lining up with TRBD2. This CDR3 has 18 residues. Germline V CDR1 and CDR2: MGHRA, YSYEKL. V dropped 4 bases and J dropped 7; count of bases not matched to a gene: 12. The CDR3 DNA reads as TGCGCCAGCAGCCCGGGACTAGCGGGGGGCCCTATGCGGAATACGCAGTATTTT. This translates into CASSPGLAGGPMRNTQYF.

The genes are TRBV18 and TRBJ2-1, with TRBD2 identical over 9 bases. After removal of 3 bases from V and 4 bases from J, the junction contained 4 bases not matched to a gene. The CDR3 loop spans 15 amino acids. The germline V gene encodes CDR1 KGHSH and CDR2 LQKENI. CDR3 amino acids: CASSPQRGAYNEQFF. CDR3 bases: TGTGCCAGCTCACCCCAGCGGGGGGCTTACAATGAGCAGTTCTTC. The whole variable domain, remainder taken from reference TRBV18 and TRBJ2-1, is NAGVMQNPRHLVRRRGQEARLRCSPMKGHSHVYWYRQLPEEGLKFMVYLQKENIIDESGMPKERFSAEFPKEGPSILRIQQVVRGDSAAYFCASSPQRGAYNEQFFGPGTRLTVL.

This chain uses TRBV5-4 with TRBJ1-1; D is unresolved. Germline CDR1 reads SGHNT; CDR2 reads YYREEE (reference sequence). The CDR3 extends over 14 amino acids. V was cut by 3 bases and J by 0 bases, with 9 bases left in between. The CDR3 DNA sequence: TGTGCCAGCAGCTCGAAGCTCATGAACACTGAAGCTTTCTTT. It translates to CASSSKLMNTEAFF.

The gene calls are TRBV25-1 and TRBJ2-2; D is unresolved. The CDR3 spans 14 residues. V was clipped by 5 bases and J by 0 bases, with 7 bases between them. Germline V gene sequence: CDR1 MGHDK, CDR2 SYGVNS. The CDR3 region is CASSTNANTGELFF. The DNA of the CDR3 is TGTGCCAGCAGTACAAACGCGAACACCGGGGAGCTGTTTTTT. Full variable domain (missing parts from reference TRBV25-1 and TRBJ2-2): EADIYQTPRYLVIGTGKKITLECSQTMGHDKMYWYQQDPGMELHLIHYSYGVNSTEKGDLSSESTVSRIRTEHFPLTLESARPSHTSQYLCASSTNANTGELFFGEGSRLTVL.

This clone came up once. V gene TRBV19 combines with J gene TRBJ1-1; 9 bases fit TRBD1. Germline loops: CDR1 LNHDA, CDR2 SQIVND (reference sequence). The CDR3 is made up of 14 amino acids. Trimming removed 5 bases from V and 6 bases from J; junction bases left unmatched: 7. The CDR3 nucleotides read TGTGCCAGTAGTGGGGCGGACAGGGGCGCTGAAGCTTTCTTT. It encodes CASSGADRGAEAFF.

For the CDR3, the DNA is TGTGCCAGCAGCTTGGACGGAGCCTATGGCTACACCTTC. This encodes CASSLDGAYGYTF. J is TRBJ1-2 and V is TRBV5-4; D call uncertain. V shed 0 bases and J shed 4 bases, with 7 bases lying between them. The length of the CDR3 is 13 residues. CDR1 and CDR2 from the germline V gene are SGHNT and YYREEE (reference sequence).

The chain uses TRBV20-1 and TRBJ2-7; tentatively, D is TRBD1 (6 bases). This CDR3 contains 13 residues. Germline V gives CDR1 DFQATT, CDR2 SNEGSKA (reference sequence). The V end lost 3 bases, the J end lost 7 bases, and 16 bases lay between the germline ends. Here the CDR3 DNA reads TGCAGTGCTAGTGGGACAAGGATTTGGGAGCAGTACTTC. Translating it yields CSASGTRIWEQYF.

The V gene is TRBV6-5, the J gene TRBJ2-6; the D is unclear. Germline V CDR1 and CDR2: MNHEY, SVGAGI. The CDR3 totals 16 residues. V was clipped by 0 bases and J by 4 bases, with 10 bases between them. CDR3 coding DNA: TGTGCCAGCAGTTACTCAGCAGGTGCCGGGGCCAACGTCCTGACTTTC. Its translation: CASSYSAGAGANVLTF.

This chain uses TRBV12-3 or TRBV12-4 with TRBJ2-1; the D is unclear. The length of the CDR3 is 12 residues. The V and J ends lost 5 bases and 11 bases respectively, with 13 bases between them. CDR3 protein: CASSPEQFKQFF. CDR3 coding DNA: TGTGCCAGCAGTCCGGAGCAATTCAAGCAGTTCTTC.

The chain carries TRBV27 and TRBJ1-1; no clear D. CDR1 is MNHEY, CDR2 SMNVEV, per germline (reference sequence). Trimming shortened V by 7 bases and J by 3 bases, and 18 bases separated the two germline ends. This CDR3 contains 15 residues. The CDR3 DNA is TGTGCCAGCATTCTACCGCGGGCTGGGGACACTGAAGCTTTCTTT. Amino acid sequence: CASILPRAGDTEAFF.

The V call is TRBV5-4, the J call TRBJ1-3; maybe TRBD1 (5 bases). Trimming pared 4 bases from V and 0 bases from J, leaving 11 bases between. This CDR3 is 15 amino acids long. The germline V gene encodes CDR1 SGHNT and CDR2 YYREEE (reference sequence). The CDR3 DNA is TGTGCCAGCAGCGGGCAGGGAAGCTCTGGAAACACCATATATTTT. It specifies CASSGQGSSGNTIYF. The full variable domain, rest sourced from reference TRBV5-4 and TRBJ1-3, is ETGVTQSPTHLIKTRGQQVTLRCSSQSGHNTVSWYQQALGQGPQFIFQYYREEENGRGNFPPRFSGLQFPNYSSELNVNALELDDSALYLCASSGQGSSGNTIYFGEGSWLTVV.

This clone was seen just once. V is TRBV10-3 and J is TRBJ2-7; 7 nucleotides agree with TRBD1. Germline loops: CDR1 ENHRY, CDR2 SYGVKD. J was trimmed by 0 bases and V by 11 bases; bases with no gene match: 7. This CDR3 spans 13 amino acids. CDR3: CAATGDDSYEQYF. For the CDR3, the DNA is TGTGCCGCCACAGGGGACGACTCCTACGAGCAGTACTTC.

The J gene is TRBJ1-4, the V gene TRBV7-9; D might be TRBD1 (6 bases). The germline V gene encodes CDR1 SEHNR and CDR2 FQNEAQ (reference sequence). Trimming shortened V by 3 bases and J by 10 bases, and 9 bases separated the two germline ends. The length of the CDR3 is 12 residues. The CDR3 DNA follows: TGTGCCAGCAGCTTGCCACAGGGAAAACTGTTTTTT. Translation: CASSLPQGKLFF. The whole variable domain, remainder taken from reference TRBV7-9 and TRBJ1-4, is DTGVSQNPRHKITKRGQNVTFRCDPISEHNRLYWYRQTLGQGPEFLTYFQNEAQLEKSRLLSDRFSAERPKGSFSTLEIQRTEQGDSAMYLCASSLPQGKLFFGSGTQLSVL.

This chain connects TRBV5-1 to TRBJ1-1, with 7 bases aligning to TRBD1. The CDR3 runs 14 residues. Germline V CDR1 and CDR2: SGHRS, YFSETQ. The V segment lost 3 bases and the J segment 4 bases; nucleotides outside the gene matches: 6. The CDR3 nucleotides read TGCGCCAGCAGCTCATTTCAGGGGGGCACTGAAGCTTTCTTT. Protein: CASSSFQGGTEAFF.

V usage is TRBV12-3 or TRBV12-4 and J usage is TRBJ1-1, with 7 bases aligning to TRBD1. The CDR3 is 13 residues long. The V gene end was trimmed by 5 bases and the J gene end by 11 bases; junction bases not matched to a gene: 11. Here the CDR3 reads CASSPHDRDVAFF. CDR3 in DNA: TGTGCCAGCAGTCCTCACGACAGGGACGTTGCTTTCTTT.

CDR3 protein: CASGTSRDNSYNEQFF. CDR3 DNA: TGTGCCAGCGGTACCAGCCGGGACAACTCCTACAATGAGCAGTTCTTC. The J gene is TRBJ2-1, the V gene TRBV2; a possible D gene is TRBD1 (6 bases). Trimming removed 8 bases at V and 0 bases at J, with 17 bases between. The CDR3 is 16 amino acids. Germline V CDR1 and CDR2: SNHLY, FYNNEI.

The J gene is TRBJ1-5, the V gene TRBV5-1; D remains ambiguous. Trimming took 4 bases from V and 0 from J, leaving 8 bases between them. The CDR3 has 14 residues. Germline V gene data show CDR1 as SGHRS and CDR2 as YFSETQ. CDR3 DNA: TGCGCCAGCAGCGCGGACTATAGCAATCAGCCCCAGCATTTT. This sequence encodes CASSADYSNQPQHF.

CDR3 sequence reads: CASSIVRYVRNTEAFF. The CDR3 bases are TGTGCCAGTAGTATAGTACGGTATGTGAGGAACACTGAAGCTTTCTTT. The rearrangement joins TRBV19 to TRBJ1-1; D unresolved. Germline CDR1 reads LNHDA; CDR2 reads SQIVND (reference sequence). Trimming took off 1 base at V and 1 base at J, with 13 bases between the two ends. The CDR3 length is 16 residues.

The rearrangement joins TRBV4-1 to TRBJ2-3; 9 nucleotides match TRBD2. Trimming removed 4 bases from V and 4 bases from J; junction bases left unmatched: 6. Germline assignment: CDR1 MGHRA and CDR2 YSYEKL. This CDR3 contains 15 residues. The CDR3 DNA reads as TGCGCCAGCAGCCTACTAGCGGGTCGTCCAGATACGCAGTATTTT. Its protein product is CASSLLAGRPDTQYF.

The chain links TRBV28 to TRBJ1-5, with no clear D. Germline V lookup: CDR1 MDHEN, CDR2 SYDVKM. The CDR3 is 12 amino acids. Between the trimmed V and J ends, which lost 5 bases and 4 bases, there was a span of 6 bases. This CDR3 reads CASSLPNQPQHF. As DNA, the CDR3 is TGTGCCAGCAGTCTCCCTAATCAGCCCCAGCATTTT.

This rearrangement joins TRBV4-1 to TRBJ2-1, with 8 bases aligning to TRBD2. The CDR3 sequence is 19 residues long. Unmatched junction bases numbered 16, after V lost 4 bases and J lost 2 bases. Germline values: CDR1 MGHRA, CDR2 YSYEKL. The CDR3 here is CASSPTGAGGPWTYNEQFF. The CDR3 nucleotides read TGCGCCAGCAGCCCAACGGGGGCGGGGGGCCCCTGGACCTACAATGAGCAGTTCTTC.

Comments on this clone: Additional DNA sequences in this sample encode the identical CDR3. V gene TRBV12-3 or TRBV12-4 combines with J gene TRBJ1-5; 7 bases are shared with TRBD1. V lost 3 bases and J lost 5; bases outside the gene matches: 1. CDR3 length equals 13 residues. The CDR3 sequence: CASSFTGDQPQHF. The CDR3 DNA sequence: TGTGCCAGCAGTTTTACAGGGGATCAGCCCCAGCATTTT.

CDR3: CASSSPGSSYNEQFF. The CDR3 DNA is TGTGCCAGCAGCTCCCCCGGGAGCTCCTACAATGAGCAGTTCTTC. The rearrangement joins TRBV7-9 to TRBJ2-1, with a weak D call TRBD2 (6 bases). This CDR3 is built from 15 residues. Trimming shortened V by 4 bases and J by 0 bases, and 10 bases separated the two germline ends. CDR1 and CDR2 (germline): SEHNR, FQNEAQ (reference sequence).

The chain carries TRBV25-1 and TRBJ2-1; 10 nucleotides line up with TRBD1. CDR1 is MGHDK and CDR2 is SYGVNS in the germline V gene. V shed 7 bases and J 9 bases; nucleotides not matched to a gene: 12. The CDR3 spans 15 residues. The CDR3 region is CASIVGTGVLGEQFF. The CDR3 DNA is TGTGCCAGCATTGTAGGGACAGGGGTGCTCGGTGAGCAGTTCTTC.